The 5 T cell receptor beta chains below all came from one sample that was sequenced in a study of cytotoxic CD8 clonotypes in ibrutinib-treated CLL. Profiling relied on immunoSEQ multiplex PCR, and the TCRdb table lists in-frame clones only, not all of them. Of under 150,000 clones listed, around 84% are singletons. Sample: PBMCs, taken after 24 months of ibrutinib treatment. The receptors come from a human donor with chronic lymphocytic leukemia.

The V gene is TRBV2, the J gene TRBJ2-1; D possibly uses TRBD1 or TRBD2 (5 bases each). V was pared by 7 bases and J by 3 bases, with 16 bases between. In germline, CDR1 is SNHLY, CDR2 FYNNEI. CDR3 length equals 15 residues. As DNA, the CDR3 is TGTGCCAGCATAAAGTCTAGAGGGGACTACAATGAGCAGTTCTTC. Amino acids: CASIKSRGDYNEQFF.

The chain couples TRBV19 to TRBJ1-3; weak D call: TRBD1 (5 bases). V shed 6 bases and J shed 2 bases, with 20 bases lying between them. This CDR3 region has 17 residues. The germline gives CDR1 LNHDA, CDR2 SQIVND (reference sequence). The CDR3 protein is CASRVLWGNGAGNTIYF. The CDR3 DNA reads TGTGCCAGTAGAGTATTATGGGGGAACGGGGCTGGAAACACCATATATTTT.

This chain connects TRBV7-2 to TRBJ1-2; 9 bases map to TRBD1. Per germline, CDR1 SGHTA and CDR2 FQGNSA. The V and J ends lost 4 bases and 0 bases, in that order; junction bases with no gene match: 3. CDR3 size: 15 residues. CDR3 loop: CASSSGQGANYGYTF. The CDR3 bases are TGTGCCAGCAGCTCGGGACAGGGAGCTAACTATGGCTACACCTTC. The entire variable domain, with the rest obtained from reference TRBV7-2 and TRBJ1-2, is as follows: GAGVSQSPSNKVTEKGKDVELRCDPISGHTALYWYRQSLGQGLEFLIYFQGNSAPDKSGLPSDRFSAERTGGSVSTLTIQRTQQEDSAVYLCASSSGQGANYGYTFGSGTRLTVV.

The CDR3 loop reads CASSYRTGISQETQYF. CDR3 coding DNA: TGTGCCAGCAGCTACCGGACAGGAATAAGCCAAGAGACCCAGTACTTC. The chain has TRBV11-1 and TRBJ2-5, with 7 bases aligning to TRBD1. Germline V gene data show CDR1 as SGHAT and CDR2 as FQDESV (reference sequence). This CDR3 is 16 amino acids long. V shed 4 bases, J shed 1 base, and the junction held 9 bases outside the gene matches. Supplemented by reference TRBV11-1 and TRBJ2-5, the full variable domain reads EAEVAQSPRYKITEKSQAVAFWCDPISGHATLYWYRQILGQGPELLVQFQDESVVDDSQLPKDRFSAERLKGVDSTLKIQPAELGDSAMYLCASSYRTGISQETQYFGPGTRLLVL.

V gene TRBV21-1 combines with J gene TRBJ1-6. TRBV21-1 is a pseudogene. The CDR3 runs to 22 residues. CDR3 sequence: CASSKERGRGDFWRAYNSPLHF. The CDR3 DNA sequence: TGTGCCAGCAGCAAAGAAAGGGGGAGGGGGGACTTTTGGAGGGCCTATAATTCACCCCTCCACTTT.